This T cell receptor (beta chain) was sequenced for a study of T cell responses to AZD1222 COVID-19 vaccine. This table comes from immunoSEQ multiplex PCR, and its TCRdb copy is limited to in-frame clones, with some not included. The sample includes 110,000 to 150,000 clones, approximately 90% of them seen just once. With respect to this clone: The antigen is undetermined.

Germline V gene lookup returns CDR1 MNHEY and CDR2 SVGAGI. The CDR3 has 15 amino acids. The V end lost 5 bases, the J end lost 5 bases, and 13 bases lay between the germline ends. Findings and caveats of the study: In the spike-specific TCR repertoire, nearly half reportedly target unmutated variant regions. The study sampled repertoires only after the peak T cell response. Breadth and depth of Spike-specific TCRs rose after two AZD1222 doses.

This clonotype was obtained from an adult who received the AZD1222 COVID-19 vaccine. V usage is TRBV6-5 and J usage is TRBJ1-6; possible D gene TRBD1, 6 bases. The starting material was peripheral blood, obtained 28 days after the second AZD1222 dose. Here the CDR3 DNA reads TGTGCCAGCAGTCGGATACAGGGAGATAATTCACCCCTCCACTTT. It codes for CASSRIQGDNSPLHF.